The 9 T cell receptor beta chains in this list originate from one sample, sequenced in a study of CD8 T cells in Susac syndrome. The authors reverse transcribed 0.5 to 1 ug RNA with random hexamers. TCRdb analysed the immunoSEQ multiplex PCR reads with MiXCR anew, one entry per CDR3 protein. The sample yields approximately 150,000 distinct CDR3 sequences, 80% to 95% seen once. Material: CD4+ T cells from PBMCs. The receptors here all came from a human donor with multiple sclerosis.

V gene TRBV24-1 combines with J gene TRBJ2-5; D perhaps matches TRBD2 (6 bases). The end of the DNA is better explained by TRBJ2-1, so the J call may be wrong. CDR3 length: 11 amino acids. Germline CDR1 KGHDR, CDR2 SFDVKD. CDR3 protein: CATAGGRDQFF. The CDR3 DNA sequence: TGTGCCACAGCCGGGGGAAGGGACCAGTTCTTC.

V and J are TRBV24-1 and TRBJ1-1, with D possibly being TRBD1 (6 bases). Germline CDR1 KGHDR, CDR2 SFDVKD. V was shortened by 6 bases and J by 4 bases, with 17 bases between the two germline ends. This CDR3 has 15 amino acids. The CDR3 coding sequence is TGTGCCACCAGTACAAGCTCACAGGGAGGCACTGAAGCTTTCTTT. Encoded protein: CATSTSSQGGTEAFF.

This chain joins TRBV7-9 and TRBJ1-2; no clear D. V gave up 11 bases and J gave up 3 bases, with 16 bases separating them. The germline V gene encodes CDR1 SEHNR and CDR2 FQNEAQ (reference sequence). The CDR3 spans 13 residues. CDR3 sequence: CAGDLGDDYGYTF. The CDR3 DNA sequence: TGTGCCGGGGATCTCGGGGATGACTATGGCTACACCTTC.

The chain has TRBV7-9 and TRBJ2-2; the D is unclear. The CDR3 consists of 14 residues. CDR1 SEHNR and CDR2 FQNEAQ come from the germline V gene (reference sequence). Trimming removed 4 bases at V and 7 bases at J, with 13 bases between. CDR3 residues: CASSWPAVGGELFF. The DNA of the CDR3 is TGTGCCAGCAGCTGGCCGGCGGTGGGCGGGGAGCTGTTTTTT.

A remark on this clonotype: One end of the junction varies from germline; a read error may be responsible. This rearrangement joins TRBV12-3 or TRBV12-4 to TRBJ1-6, with TRBD1 matching over 8 bases. This CDR3 comprises 14 residues. The CDR3 DNA follows: TGTGCCAGCAGCCCAGGGGGCTATCATTCACCCCTCCACTTT. Translated, it gives CASSPGGYHSPLHF.

The V and J genes are TRBV5-1 and TRBJ1-5; D remains ambiguous. The V gene's germline CDR1 is SGHRS and CDR2 YFSETQ. The CDR3 sequence is 13 residues long. V was trimmed by 0 bases and J by 4 bases, leaving 5 bases between them. Written as DNA, the CDR3 is TGCGCCAGCAGCTTGGTACCTAATCAGCCCCAGCATTTT. Translated, it gives CASSLVPNQPQHF.

The CDR3 reads CATSGTQGNEQYF. The CDR3 DNA is TGTGCCACCAGCGGAACACAGGGAAACGAGCAGTACTTC. The J gene is TRBJ2-7, the V gene TRBV15; TRBD1 might be the D (6 bases). V was pared by 5 bases and J by 5 bases, with 13 bases between. The CDR3 is made up of 13 amino acids. Germline V gene data show CDR1 as LNHNV and CDR2 as YYDKDF (reference sequence).

The chain combines TRBV18 with TRBJ1-1; 9 bases agree with TRBD1. V was pared by 2 bases and J by 8 bases, with 0 bases of the junction left unmatched. CDR1 and CDR2 from the germline V gene are KGHSH and LQKENI. The CDR3 is 12 amino acids. The CDR3 DNA follows: TGTGCCAGCTCACCAGGGACAGGGGAAGCTTTCTTT. Translation: CASSPGTGEAFF.

The rearrangement uses TRBV7-2 and TRBJ1-1; D not certain. The CDR3 contains 11 residues. CDR1 SGHTA and CDR2 FQGNSA come from the germline V gene. The V end lost 3 bases, the J end lost 3 bases, and 2 bases lay between the germline ends. This CDR3 is CASSFYTEAFF. The CDR3 nucleotides read TGTGCCAGCAGCTTTTACACTGAAGCTTTCTTT.